This entry features one T cell receptor beta chain sequence. The antigen remains undetermined. Generated by immunoSEQ multiplex PCR, the TCRdb table keeps only in-frame clones and is missing some. The table shows 10,000 or so clones, with 55% to 75% occurring only once. These data come from a study of tumor-infiltrating lymphocytes in localized non-small cell lung cancer. Study-wide context: Resected tumor was paired with non-adjacent uninvolved lung from the same patient.

Germline-derived CDR1 and CDR2 are SGHDT and YYEEEE. Deletions cut 4 bases from V and 10 bases from J, with 12 bases between. This CDR3 spans 12 amino acids. Study conclusions and caveats: Tumor T-cell fraction was not associated with recurrence-free survival.

What was sequenced was lung tumor tissue. The TCR comes from a human donor with non-small cell lung cancer. The rearrangement joins TRBV5-6 to TRBJ2-1; D possibly corresponds to TRBD2 (5 bases). The CDR3 protein is CASSPTWEEQFF. CDR3 nucleotides: TGTGCCAGCAGCCCGACTTGGGAGGAGCAGTTCTTC. The full variable domain, its missing parts supplied by reference TRBV5-6 and TRBJ2-1, is DAGVTQSPTHLIKTRGQQVTLRCSPKSGHDTVSWYQQALGQGPQFIFQYYEEEERQRGNFPDRFSGHQFPNYSSELNVNALLLGDSALYLCASSPTWEEQFFGPGTRLTVL.